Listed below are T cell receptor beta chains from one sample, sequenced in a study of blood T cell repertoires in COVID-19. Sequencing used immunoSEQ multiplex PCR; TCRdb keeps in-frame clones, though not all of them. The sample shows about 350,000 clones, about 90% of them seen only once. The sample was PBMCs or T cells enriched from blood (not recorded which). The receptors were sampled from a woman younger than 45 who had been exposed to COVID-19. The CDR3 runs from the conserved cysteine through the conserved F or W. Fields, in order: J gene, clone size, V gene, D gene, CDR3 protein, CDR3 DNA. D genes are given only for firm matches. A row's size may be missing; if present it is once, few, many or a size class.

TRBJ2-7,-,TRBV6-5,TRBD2,CASVGLAVYEQYF,TGTGCCAGCGTAGGACTAGCGGTTTACGAGCAGTACTTC
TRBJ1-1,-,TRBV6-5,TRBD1,CASRPRQGRTEAFF,TGTGCCAGCAGACCGAGACAGGGACGCACTGAAGCTTTCTTT
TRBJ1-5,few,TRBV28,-,CASKGPNQPQHF,TGTGCCAGCAAGGGGCCAAATCAGCCCCAGCATTTT
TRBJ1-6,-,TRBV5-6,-,CASSPPDRTYSPLHF,TGTGCCAGCAGCCCCCCCGACAGAACTTATTCACCCCTCCACTTT
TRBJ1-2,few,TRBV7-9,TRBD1,CASSLDRGYGYTF,TGTGCCAGCAGCTTAGACAGGGGCTATGGCTACACCTTC
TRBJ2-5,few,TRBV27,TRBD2,CASSFTSGKQETQYF,TGTGCCAGCAGTTTTACTAGCGGGAAACAAGAGACCCAGTACTTC
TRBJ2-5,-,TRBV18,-,CASSPSETQYF,TGTGCCAGCTCACCGAGTGAGACCCAGTACTTC
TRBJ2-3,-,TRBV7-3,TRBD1,CASSSAGGFTDTQYF,TGTGCCAGCAGCTCTGCAGGGGGATTCACAGATACGCAGTATTTT
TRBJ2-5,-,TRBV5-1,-,CASSLATRSGDETQYF,TGCGCCAGCAGCTTAGCCACCAGGTCCGGGGATGAGACCCAGTACTTC
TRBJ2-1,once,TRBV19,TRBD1,CASSIDWGDRVDNEQFF,TGTGCCAGTAGTATCGATTGGGGGGACAGGGTGGACAATGAGCAGTTCTTC
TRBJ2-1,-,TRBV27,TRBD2,CASSLPIGTSGRQFF,TGTGCCAGCAGTTTACCGATAGGGACTAGCGGAAGGCAGTTCTTC
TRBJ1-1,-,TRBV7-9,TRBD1,CASTYRGRDTEAFF,TGTGCCAGCACCTACAGGGGCCGCGACACTGAAGCTTTCTTT
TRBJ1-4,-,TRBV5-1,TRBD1,CASSHGQGGNEKLFF,TGCGCCAGCAGCCACGGACAGGGAGGTAATGAAAAACTGTTTTTT
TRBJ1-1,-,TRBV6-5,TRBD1,CASSPLDRGAEAFF,TGTGCCAGCAGTCCACTCGACAGGGGGGCTGAAGCTTTCTTT
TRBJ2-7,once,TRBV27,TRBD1,CASSPGQGFNEQYF,TGTGCCAGCAGTCCGGGACAGGGGTTTAACGAGCAGTACTTC
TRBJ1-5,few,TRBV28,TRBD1,CASSLGGQGDQPQHF,TGTGCCAGCAGTCTAGGAGGACAGGGGGACCAGCCCCAGCATTTT
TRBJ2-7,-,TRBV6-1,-,CASSERSSGVPYEQYF,TGTGCCAGCAGTGAAAGGAGTAGCGGCGTCCCCTACGAGCAGTACTTC
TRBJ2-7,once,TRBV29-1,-,CSVPQGRTKEQYF,TGCAGCGTTCCACAGGGCCGGACGAAGGAGCAGTACTTC
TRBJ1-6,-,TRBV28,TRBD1,CASRRTGGSVNSPLHF,TGTGCCAGCAGACGCACAGGGGGCAGCGTTAATTCACCCCTCCACTTT
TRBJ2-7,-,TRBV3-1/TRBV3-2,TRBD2,CASSQREGNYEQYF,TGTGCCAGCAGCCAACGGGAGGGAAACTACGAGCAGTACTTC
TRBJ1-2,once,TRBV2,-,CASSSGLYGYTF,TGTGCCAGCAGCTCGGGTCTCTATGGCTACACCTTC
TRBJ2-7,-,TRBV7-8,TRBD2,CASSPLFPSGGEQYF,TGTGCCAGCAGCCCCCTGTTCCCTAGCGGGGGTGAGCAGTACTTC
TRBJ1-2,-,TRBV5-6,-,CASSLAPWRNPDYGYTF,TGTGCCAGCAGCTTGGCCCCCTGGAGGAACCCTGACTATGGCTACACCTTC
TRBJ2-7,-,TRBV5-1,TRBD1,CASSPAGGDEQYF,TGCGCCAGCAGCCCTGCAGGGGGCGACGAGCAGTACTTC
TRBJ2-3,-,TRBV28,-,CASSYFVGAGVVADTQYF,TGTGCCAGCAGTTACTTTGTGGGGGCAGGGGTTGTGGCAGATACGCAGTATTTT
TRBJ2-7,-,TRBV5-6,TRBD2,CASSSGLADAYEQYF,TGTGCCAGCAGCTCGGGACTAGCGGATGCCTACGAGCAGTACTTC
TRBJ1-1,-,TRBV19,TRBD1,CASSIPGGQGSTFF,TGTGCCAGTAGTATACCCGGGGGACAGGGGTCTACTTTCTTT
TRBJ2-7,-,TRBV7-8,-,CASSLGGKASPYEQYF,TGTGCCAGCAGCTTAGGAGGAAAGGCCTCCCCCTACGAGCAGTACTTC
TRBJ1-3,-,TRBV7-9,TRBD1,CASSSQGAAGNTIYF,TGTGCCAGCAGCTCACAGGGGGCTGCTGGAAACACCATATATTTT
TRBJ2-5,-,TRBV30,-,CAWSRLHGETQYF,TGTGCCTGGAGTCGCCTCCACGGGGAGACCCAGTACTTC
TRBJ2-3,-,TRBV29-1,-,CSVEPKAGGSGDTQYF,TGCAGCGTTGAACCCAAGGCAGGTGGGTCCGGAGATACGCAGTATTTT
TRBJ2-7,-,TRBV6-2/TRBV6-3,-,CASSSLLSGYEQYF,TGTGCCAGCAGTTCACTTCTATCAGGCTACGAGCAGTACTTC
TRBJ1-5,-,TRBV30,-,CAWSPGVAPQHTQHF,TGTGCCTGGAGTCCCGGGGTGGCGCCCCAGCATACCCAGCATTTT
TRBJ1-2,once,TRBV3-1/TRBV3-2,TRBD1,CASSQVRAQGADGYTF,TGTGCCAGCAGCCAAGTTAGGGCCCAGGGGGCGGATGGCTACACCTTC
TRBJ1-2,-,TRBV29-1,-,CSVEPYLFNYGYTF,TGCAGCGTTGAACCCTACCTCTTTAACTATGGCTACACCTTC
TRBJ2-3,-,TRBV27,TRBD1,CASSLGGQGTDTQYF,TGTGCCAGCAGTTTGGGGGGACAGGGCACAGATACGCAGTATTTT
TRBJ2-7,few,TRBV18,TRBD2,CASSERDFGEQYF,TGTGCCAGCTCGGAGCGGGACTTCGGCGAGCAGTACTTC
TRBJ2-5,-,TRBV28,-,CASSPAGREETQYF,TGTGCCAGCAGTCCAGCGGGCCGAGAAGAGACCCAGTACTTC
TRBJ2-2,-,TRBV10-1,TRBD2,CASSPAGGNTGELFF,TGCGCCAGCAGTCCGGCGGGAGGGAACACCGGGGAGCTGTTTTTT
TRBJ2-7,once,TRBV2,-,CASSEGGSSYEQYF,TGTGCCAGCAGTGAGGGGGGAAGCTCCTACGAGCAGTACTTC
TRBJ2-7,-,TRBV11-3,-,CASSLEDYEQYF,TGTGCCAGCAGCTTGGAGGACTACGAGCAGTACTTC
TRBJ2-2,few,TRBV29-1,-,CSVERLTGELFF,TGCAGCGTTGAACGACTTACCGGGGAGCTGTTTTTT
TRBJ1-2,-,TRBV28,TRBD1,CASSLTGTGEFGGYTF,TGTGCCAGCAGTTTAACCGGGACAGGGGAGTTTGGTGGCTACACCTTC
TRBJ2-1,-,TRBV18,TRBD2,CASSALAGGYNEQFF,TGTGCCAGCTCAGCTCTAGCGGGAGGTTACAATGAGCAGTTCTTC
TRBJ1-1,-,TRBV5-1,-,CASSRQEDTEAFF,TGCGCCAGCAGCCGACAGGAGGACACTGAAGCTTTCTTT
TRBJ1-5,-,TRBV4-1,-,CASSPGEGRGQPQHF,TGCGCCAGCAGCCCCGGGGAAGGGAGGGGTCAGCCCCAGCATTTT
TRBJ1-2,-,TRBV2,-,CASSEARVLNYGYTF,TGTGCCAGCAGTGAAGCGCGTGTCCTGAACTATGGCTACACCTTC
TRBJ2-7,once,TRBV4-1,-,CASSPGAPTPYEQYF,TGCGCCAGCAGCCCTGGGGCCCCTACCCCCTACGAGCAGTACTTC
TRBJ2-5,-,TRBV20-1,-,CSASAGFPQETQYF,TGCAGTGCTAGTGCCGGGTTTCCCCAAGAGACCCAGTACTTC
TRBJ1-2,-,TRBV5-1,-,CASSLAAQAYGYTF,TGCGCCAGCAGCTTGGCGGCTCAGGCCTATGGCTACACCTTC
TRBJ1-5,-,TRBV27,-,CASSLSRAPGDNQPQHF,TGTGCCAGCAGTTTATCTCGGGCTCCGGGGGACAATCAGCCCCAGCATTTT
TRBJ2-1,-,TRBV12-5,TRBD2,CASGLATGTSGRNPNEQFF,TGTGCTAGTGGTTTGGCAACCGGGACTAGCGGGAGAAACCCCAATGAGCAGTTCTTC
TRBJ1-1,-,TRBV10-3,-,CAISPGGRWAFF,TGTGCCATCTCCCCAGGAGGAAGGTGGGCTTTCTTT
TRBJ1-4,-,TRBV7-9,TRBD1,CASIKGGQQNEKLFF,TGTGCCAGCATTAAGGGGGGACAGCAAAATGAAAAACTGTTTTTT
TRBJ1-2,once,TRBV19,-,CASSTILSGGYTF,TGTGCCAGTAGTACCATATTGTCGGGTGGCTACACCTTC
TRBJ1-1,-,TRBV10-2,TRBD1,CASSDRVVDTEAFF,TGCGCCAGCAGCGACAGGGTTGTCGACACTGAAGCTTTCTTT
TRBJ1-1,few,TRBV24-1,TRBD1,CAPRDRSITNTEAFF,TGTGCCCCGCGGGACAGGAGCATAACAAACACTGAAGCTTTCTTT